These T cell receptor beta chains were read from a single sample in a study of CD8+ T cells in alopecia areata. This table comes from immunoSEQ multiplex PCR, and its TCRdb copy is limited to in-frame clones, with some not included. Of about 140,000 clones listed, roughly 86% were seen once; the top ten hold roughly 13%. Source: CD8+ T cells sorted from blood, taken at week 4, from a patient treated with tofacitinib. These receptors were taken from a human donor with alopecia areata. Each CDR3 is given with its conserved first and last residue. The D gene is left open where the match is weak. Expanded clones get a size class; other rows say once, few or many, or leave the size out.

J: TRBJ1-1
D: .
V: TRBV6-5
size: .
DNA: TGTGCCAGCAGTCCTCTTGGTTGGGGCACTGAAGCTTTCTTT
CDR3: CASSPLGWGTEAFF

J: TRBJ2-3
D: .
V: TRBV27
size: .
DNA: TGTGCCAGCAGTTCCAACACAGATACGCAGTATTTT
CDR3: CASSSNTDTQYF

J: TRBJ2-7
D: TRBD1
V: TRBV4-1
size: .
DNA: TGCGCCAGCAGCCAGCCCTGGACAGGGGGAATCTACGAGCAGTACTTC
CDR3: CASSQPWTGGIYEQYF

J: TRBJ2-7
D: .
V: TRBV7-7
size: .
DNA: TGTGCTAGCAGCTTAGGGGCAGCAACCTACGAGCAGTACTTC
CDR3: CASSLGAATYEQYF

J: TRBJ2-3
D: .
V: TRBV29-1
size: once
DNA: TGCAGCGTACCGGTGAGGCCTAGCATAGTCCCAGATACGCAGTATTTT
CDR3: CSVPVRPSIVPDTQYF

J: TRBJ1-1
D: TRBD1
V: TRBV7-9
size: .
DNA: TGTGCCAGCAGCTCTCAGGGGGGAACTGAAGCTTTCTTT
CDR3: CASSSQGGTEAFF

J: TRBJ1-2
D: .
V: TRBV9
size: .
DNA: TGTGCCAGCAGCGTAGCTTCGGAGGGAGACTATGGCTACACCTTC
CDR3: CASSVASEGDYGYTF

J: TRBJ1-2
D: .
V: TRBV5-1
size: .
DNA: TGCGCCAGCAGCCCCGGAAACCTTTATGGCTACACCTTC
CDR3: CASSPGNLYGYTF

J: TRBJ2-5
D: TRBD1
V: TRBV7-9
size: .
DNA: TGTGCCAGCAGCTTAGTTATCCGAGACAGGGACCAAGAGACCCAGTACTTC
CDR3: CASSLVIRDRDQETQYF

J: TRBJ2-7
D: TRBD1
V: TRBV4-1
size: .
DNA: TGCGCCAGCAGCCTCACCGGGACAGGTTCCTACGAGCAGTACTTC
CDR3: CASSLTGTGSYEQYF

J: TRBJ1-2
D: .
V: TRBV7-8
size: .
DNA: TGTGCCAGCAGCCCTGACAGCTATGGCTACACCTTC
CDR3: CASSPDSYGYTF

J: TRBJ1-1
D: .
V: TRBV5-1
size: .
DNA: TGCGCCAGCAGCCCGCCGGGGACTGAAGCTTTCTTT
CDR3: CASSPPGTEAFF

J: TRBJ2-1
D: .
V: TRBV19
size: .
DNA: TGTGCCAGTAGTCCCGGCAGGGTAAATGAGCAGTTCTTC
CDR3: CASSPGRVNEQFF

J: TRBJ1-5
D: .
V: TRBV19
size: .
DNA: TGTGCCAGTAGTACTTACCCCTTCGGGGATGATAGCAATCAGCCCCAGCATTTT
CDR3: CASSTYPFGDDSNQPQHF

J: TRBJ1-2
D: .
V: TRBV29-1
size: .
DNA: TGCAGCGCCGAGGGAGACTATGGCTACACCTTC
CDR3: CSAEGDYGYTF

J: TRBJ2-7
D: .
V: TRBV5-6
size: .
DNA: TGTGCCAGCAGCCCTCGCTTCTACGAGCAGTACTTC
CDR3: CASSPRFYEQYF

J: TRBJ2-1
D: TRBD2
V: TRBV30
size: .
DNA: TGTGCCTGGAGTGTCGGCCTAGCGGGTGAGGAATTGTACAATGAGCAGTTCTTC
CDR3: CAWSVGLAGEELYNEQFF

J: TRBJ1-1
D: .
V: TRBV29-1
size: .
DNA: TGCAGCGTTGTGCCGGGGGAGGCTTTCTTT
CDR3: CSVVPGEAFF

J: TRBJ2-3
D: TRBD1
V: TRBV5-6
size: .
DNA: TGTGCCAGCAGCGTGACAGGGGGTTCAACAGATACGCAGTATTTT
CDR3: CASSVTGGSTDTQYF

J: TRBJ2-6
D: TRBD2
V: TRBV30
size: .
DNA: TGTGCCGAGGGACTAGCGGGAGCTGGGGCCAACGTCCTGACTTTC
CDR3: CAEGLAGAGANVLTF

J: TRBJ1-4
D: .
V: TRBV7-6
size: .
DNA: TGTGCCAGCAGCTTAAGTTTGGGGAGGCTGTTTTTT
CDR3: CASSLSLGRLFF

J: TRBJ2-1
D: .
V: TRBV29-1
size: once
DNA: TGCAGCGTTAATAAGTACAGGGTAATTGGGGTGGGCTCCTACAATGAGCAGTTCTTC
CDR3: CSVNKYRVIGVGSYNEQFF

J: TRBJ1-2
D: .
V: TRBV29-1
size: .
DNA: TGCAGCGTACCGACAGCACCCCCTCTGAATGGCTACACCTTC
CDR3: CSVPTAPPLNGYTF

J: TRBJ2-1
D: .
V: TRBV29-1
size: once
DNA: TGCAGCGCCGAGGGGGGGGTTTCCTACAATGAGCAGTTCTTC
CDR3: CSAEGGVSYNEQFF

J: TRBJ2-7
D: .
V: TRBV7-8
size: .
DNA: TGTGCCAGCAGCTCCCCGGGCGAGCAGTACTTC
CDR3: CASSSPGEQYF

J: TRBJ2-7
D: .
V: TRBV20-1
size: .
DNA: TGCAGTGCTACGGACTACTACGAGCAGTACTTC
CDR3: CSATDYYEQYF

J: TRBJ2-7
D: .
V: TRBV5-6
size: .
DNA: TGTGCCAGCAGTTTAGGGTACGCCTACGAGCAGTACTTC
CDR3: CASSLGYAYEQYF

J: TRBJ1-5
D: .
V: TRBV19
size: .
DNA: TGTGCCAGTAGTATTGACGACAGCAATCAGCCCCAGCATTTT
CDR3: CASSIDDSNQPQHF

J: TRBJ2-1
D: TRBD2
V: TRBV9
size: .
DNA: TGTGCCAGCAGCGGAGTAGCGGGAGACATCGTTGAGCAGTTCTTC
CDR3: CASSGVAGDIVEQFF

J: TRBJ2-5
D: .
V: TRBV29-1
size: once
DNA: TGCAGCGTTGAAGACAGTCGGGGTGAAGAGACCCAGTACTTC
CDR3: CSVEDSRGEETQYF

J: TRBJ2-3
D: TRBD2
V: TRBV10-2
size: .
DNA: TGCGCCAGCAGTGATTGGGCTAGCGGTGACACAGATACGCAGTATTTT
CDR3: CASSDWASGDTDTQYF

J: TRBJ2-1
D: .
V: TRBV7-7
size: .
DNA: TGTGCCAGCAGCTTAGATTTGGGGAATGAGCAGTTCTTC
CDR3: CASSLDLGNEQFF

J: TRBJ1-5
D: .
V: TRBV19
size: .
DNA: TGTGCCAGTAGTATACTTTACCGGGACAGCAATCAGCCCCAGCATTTT
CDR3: CASSILYRDSNQPQHF

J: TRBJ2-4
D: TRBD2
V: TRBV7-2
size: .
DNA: TGTGCCAGCAGCTTACTCCCACGGGGGGGAAACATTCAGTACTTC
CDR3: CASSLLPRGGNIQYF

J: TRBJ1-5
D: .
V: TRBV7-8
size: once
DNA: TGTGCCAGCAGCTTAATGGGACGGTTTCAGCCCCAGCATTTT
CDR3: CASSLMGRFQPQHF

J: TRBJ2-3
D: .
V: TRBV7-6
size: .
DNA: TGTGCCAGCAGCTTATTGGGGCCGCGAGATACGCAGTATTTT
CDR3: CASSLLGPRDTQYF

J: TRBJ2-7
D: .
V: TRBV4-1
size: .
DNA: TGCGCCAGCAGCCAGAGGGAAAGGGCCGGCGGTAAGGAGGGCGAGCAGTACTTC
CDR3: CASSQRERAGGKEGEQYF

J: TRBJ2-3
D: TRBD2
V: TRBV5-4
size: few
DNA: TGTGCCAGCAGCGACGGGACTAGCGGGAGCCTAACAGATACGCAGTATTTT
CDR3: CASSDGTSGSLTDTQYF

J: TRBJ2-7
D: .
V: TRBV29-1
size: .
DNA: TGCAGCGTTGAAGCCCGATACGAGCAGTACTTC
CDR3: CSVEARYEQYF

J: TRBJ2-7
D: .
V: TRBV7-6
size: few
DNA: TGTGCCAGCAGCTTAGCGTTCGGTCGATCCTACGAGCAGTACTTC
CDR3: CASSLAFGRSYEQYF

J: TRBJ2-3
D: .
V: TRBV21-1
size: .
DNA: TGTGCCAGCAGCAAAGCGGGTAGGCTCCACACAGATACGCAGTATTTT
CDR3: CASSKAGRLHTDTQYF

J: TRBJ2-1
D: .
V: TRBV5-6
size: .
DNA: TGTGCCAGCAGCTGGACCTCACATGATGAGCAGTTCTTC
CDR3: CASSWTSHDEQFF

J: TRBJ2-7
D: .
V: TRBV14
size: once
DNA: TGTGCCAGCAGCCAAGAAACCTCGAGAGACTACGAGCAGTACTTC
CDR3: CASSQETSRDYEQYF

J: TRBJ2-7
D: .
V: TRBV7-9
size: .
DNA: TGTGCCAGCAGCGCTTACTCCGGCAAGAACTACGAGCAGTACTTC
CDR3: CASSAYSGKNYEQYF

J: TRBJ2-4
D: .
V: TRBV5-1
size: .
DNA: TGCGCCAGCAGCCCGGCCCCAGCGGCCCTGTCCCCCACTCAGTACTTC
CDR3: CASSPAPAALSPTQYF

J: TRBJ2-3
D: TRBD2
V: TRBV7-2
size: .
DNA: TGTGCCAGCAGCTTAGGTATCCTAGCGGGTCCCGAAGATACGCAGTATTTT
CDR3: CASSLGILAGPEDTQYF

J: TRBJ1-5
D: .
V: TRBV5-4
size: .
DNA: TGTGCCAGCAGCTTTTCGGGTCCTAACCAGCCCCAGCATTTT
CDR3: CASSFSGPNQPQHF

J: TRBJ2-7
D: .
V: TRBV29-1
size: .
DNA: TGCAGCGTTGATCACCAGTACGAGCAGTACTTC
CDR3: CSVDHQYEQYF

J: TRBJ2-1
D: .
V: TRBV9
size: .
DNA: TGTGCCAGCAGCGAGGGGTTACAGGTCAATGAGCAGTTCTTC
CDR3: CASSEGLQVNEQFF

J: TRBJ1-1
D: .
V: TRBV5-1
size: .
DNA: TGCGCCAGCAGCTACGGGACAAACACTGAAGCTTTCTTT
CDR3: CASSYGTNTEAFF

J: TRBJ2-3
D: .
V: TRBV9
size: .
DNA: TGTGCCAGCAGCCCAGGGGGGAACACAGATACGCAGTATTTT
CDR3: CASSPGGNTDTQYF

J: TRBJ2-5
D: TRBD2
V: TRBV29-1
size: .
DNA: TGCAGCGTTGAGATCCGGGAGGGAGAGACCCAGTACTTC
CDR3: CSVEIREGETQYF

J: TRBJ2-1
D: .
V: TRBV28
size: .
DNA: TGTGCCAGCAGTTTAAGGTCTAGCCAGAATGAGCAGTTCTTC
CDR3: CASSLRSSQNEQFF

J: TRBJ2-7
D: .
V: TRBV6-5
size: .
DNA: TGTGCCAGCAGTCTGGACGTTTCCTACGAGCAGTACTTC
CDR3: CASSLDVSYEQYF

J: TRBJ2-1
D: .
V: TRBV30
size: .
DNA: TGTGCCTGGAGCAGGGTCTACAATGAGCAGTTCTTC
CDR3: CAWSRVYNEQFF